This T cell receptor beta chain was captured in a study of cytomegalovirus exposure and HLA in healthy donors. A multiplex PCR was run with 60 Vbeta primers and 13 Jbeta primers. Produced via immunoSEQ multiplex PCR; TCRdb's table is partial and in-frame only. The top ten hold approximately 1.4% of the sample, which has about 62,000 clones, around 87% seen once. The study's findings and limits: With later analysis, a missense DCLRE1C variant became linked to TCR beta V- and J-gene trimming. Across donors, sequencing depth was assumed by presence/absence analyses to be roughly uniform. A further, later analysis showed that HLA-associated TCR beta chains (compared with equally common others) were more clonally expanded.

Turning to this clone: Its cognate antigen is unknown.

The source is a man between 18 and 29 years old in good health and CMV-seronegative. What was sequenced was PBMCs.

The CDR3 sequence is CASSPDRYQETQYF. For the CDR3, the DNA is TGTGCCAGCAGCCCCGACAGGTACCAAGAGACCCAGTACTTC. This chain joins TRBV7-3 and TRBJ2-5; perhaps TRBD1 as D (6 bases). The germline V gene encodes CDR1 SGHTA and CDR2 FQGTGA. This CDR3 spans 14 amino acids. Trimming removed 5 bases at V and 0 bases at J, with 10 bases between.